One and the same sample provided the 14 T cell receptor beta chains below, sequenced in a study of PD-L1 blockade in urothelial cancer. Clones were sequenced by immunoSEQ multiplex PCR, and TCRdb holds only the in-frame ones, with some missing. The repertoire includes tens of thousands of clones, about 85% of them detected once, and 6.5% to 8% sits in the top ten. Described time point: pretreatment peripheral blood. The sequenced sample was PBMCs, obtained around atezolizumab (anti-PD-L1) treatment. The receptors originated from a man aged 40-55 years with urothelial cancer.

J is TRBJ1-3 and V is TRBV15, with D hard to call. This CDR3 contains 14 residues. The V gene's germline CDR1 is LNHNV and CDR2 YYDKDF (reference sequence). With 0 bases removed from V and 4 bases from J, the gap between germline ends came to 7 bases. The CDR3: CATSRDAEGNTIYF. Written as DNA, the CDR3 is TGTGCCACCAGCAGAGATGCAGAAGGAAACACCATATATTTT.

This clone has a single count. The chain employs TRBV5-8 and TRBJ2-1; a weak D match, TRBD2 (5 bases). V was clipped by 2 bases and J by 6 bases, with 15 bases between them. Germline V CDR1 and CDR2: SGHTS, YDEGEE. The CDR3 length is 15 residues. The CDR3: CASSFRLTNGNEQFF. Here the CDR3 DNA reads TGTGCCAGCAGCTTTCGATTGACTAACGGCAATGAGCAGTTCTTC.

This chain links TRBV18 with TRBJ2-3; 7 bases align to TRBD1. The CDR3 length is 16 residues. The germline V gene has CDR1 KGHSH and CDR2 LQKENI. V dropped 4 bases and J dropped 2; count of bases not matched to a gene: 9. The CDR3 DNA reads TGTGCCAGCTCACTCGTACTACAGGGGCACACAGATACGCAGTATTTT. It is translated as CASSLVLQGHTDTQYF.

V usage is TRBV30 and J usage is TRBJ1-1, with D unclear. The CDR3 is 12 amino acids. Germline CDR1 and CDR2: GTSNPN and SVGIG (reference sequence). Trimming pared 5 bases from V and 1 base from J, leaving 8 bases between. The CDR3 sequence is CAWSGGNTEAFF. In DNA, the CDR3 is TGTGCCTGGTCGGGAGGGAACACTGAAGCTTTCTTT.

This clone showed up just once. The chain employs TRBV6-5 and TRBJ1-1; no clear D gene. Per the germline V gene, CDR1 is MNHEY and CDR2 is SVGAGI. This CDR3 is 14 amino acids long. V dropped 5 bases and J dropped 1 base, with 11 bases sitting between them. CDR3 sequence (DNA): TGTGCCAGCAGTGCCTTTGGAGAGAACACTGAAGCTTTCTTT. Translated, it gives CASSAFGENTEAFF.

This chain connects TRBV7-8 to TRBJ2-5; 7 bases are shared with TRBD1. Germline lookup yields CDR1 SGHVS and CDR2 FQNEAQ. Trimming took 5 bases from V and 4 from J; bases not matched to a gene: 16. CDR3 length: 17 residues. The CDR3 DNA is TGTGCCAGCAGCCCCTATCGCTTCGGACAGGTAGCAGAGACCCAGTACTTC. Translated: CASSPYRFGQVAETQYF.

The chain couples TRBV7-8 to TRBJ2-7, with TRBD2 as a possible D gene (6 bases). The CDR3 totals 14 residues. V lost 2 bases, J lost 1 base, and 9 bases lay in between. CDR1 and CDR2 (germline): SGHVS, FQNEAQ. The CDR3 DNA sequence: TGTGCCAGCAGCTTACAGGCGGGATCCTACGAGCAGTACTTC. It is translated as CASSLQAGSYEQYF.

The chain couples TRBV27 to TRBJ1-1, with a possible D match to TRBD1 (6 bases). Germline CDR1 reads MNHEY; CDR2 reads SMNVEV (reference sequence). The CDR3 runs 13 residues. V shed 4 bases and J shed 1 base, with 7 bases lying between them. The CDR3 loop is CASSWGPNTEAFF. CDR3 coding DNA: TGTGCCAGCAGTTGGGGGCCGAACACTGAAGCTTTCTTT.

CDR3 in DNA: TGTGCCAGCAAGGCGGACAGGGCTGGAAACACCATATATTTT. This encodes CASKADRAGNTIYF. The rearrangement links TRBV28 to TRBJ1-3, with 8 bases lining up with TRBD1. J was trimmed by 2 bases and V by 7 bases; bases with no gene match: 4. Germline V lookup: CDR1 MDHEN, CDR2 SYDVKM. The CDR3 is 14 amino acids.

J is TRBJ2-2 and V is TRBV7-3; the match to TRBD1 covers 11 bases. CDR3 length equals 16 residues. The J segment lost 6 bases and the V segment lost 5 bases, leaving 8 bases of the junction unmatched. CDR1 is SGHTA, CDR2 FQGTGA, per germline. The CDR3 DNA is TGTGCCAGCAGCCCCGTCGGACAGGGGGCGTCCGGGGAGCTGTTTTTT. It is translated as CASSPVGQGASGELFF.

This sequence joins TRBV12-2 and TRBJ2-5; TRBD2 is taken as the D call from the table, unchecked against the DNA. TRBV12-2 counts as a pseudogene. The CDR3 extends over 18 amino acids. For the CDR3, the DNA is TGTGCAAGTCGCCCCCGAAGGGGAGGGCTAGCTATACAAGAGACCCAGTACTTC. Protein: CASRPRRGGLAIQETQYF.

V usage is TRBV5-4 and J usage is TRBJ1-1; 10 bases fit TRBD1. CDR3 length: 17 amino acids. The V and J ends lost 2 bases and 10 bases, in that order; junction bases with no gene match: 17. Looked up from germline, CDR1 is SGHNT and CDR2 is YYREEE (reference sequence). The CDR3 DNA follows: TGTGCCAGCAGCTTAGGCCCAACCCGGGACAGGGGTGAAGGAGCTTTCTTT. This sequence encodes CASSLGPTRDRGEGAFF. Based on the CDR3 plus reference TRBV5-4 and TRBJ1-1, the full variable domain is ETGVTQSPTHLIKTRGQQVTLRCSSQSGHNTVSWYQQALGQGPQFIFQYYREEENGRGNFPPRFSGLQFPNYSSELNVNALELDDSALYLCASSLGPTRDRGEGAFFGQGTRLTVV.

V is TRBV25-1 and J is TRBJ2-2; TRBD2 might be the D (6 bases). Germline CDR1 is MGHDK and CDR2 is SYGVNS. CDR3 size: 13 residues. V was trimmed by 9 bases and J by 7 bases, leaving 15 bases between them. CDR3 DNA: TGTGCCAGTACGGGGGTAGGTTTCGGGGAGCTGTTTTTT. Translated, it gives CASTGVGFGELFF.

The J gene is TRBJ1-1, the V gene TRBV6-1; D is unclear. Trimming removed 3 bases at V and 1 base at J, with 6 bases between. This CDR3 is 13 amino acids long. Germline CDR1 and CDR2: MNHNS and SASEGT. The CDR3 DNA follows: TGTGCCAGCAGTGAGGGGAGGAACACTGAAGCTTTCTTT. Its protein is CASSEGRNTEAFF.